One sample yielded the 26 T cell receptor beta chains listed below, sequenced in a study of T cells expressing NK-cell markers. TCRdb reprocessed the 5' RACE reads; each CDR3 protein has one entry and no DNA is given. This table lists about 410,000 distinct CDR3 sequences. What was sequenced was blood T cells: a sorted CD56 or NKG2C T cell subset, CD4+ or CD8+ T cells, or bulk PBMC T cells (not recorded which). The source of these receptors is a woman between 50 and 59 years old in good health.

The V call is TRBV7-9, the J call TRBJ1-2; TCRdb reports TRBD1, a call that lacks DNA to check it against. Germline V gives CDR1 SEHNR, CDR2 FQNEAQ (reference sequence). The CDR3 runs 11 residues. The CDR3 loop is CASTAGESYTF.

The chain couples TRBV24-1 to TRBJ2-6. From germline, CDR1 is KGHDR and CDR2 SFDVKD. CDR3 length: 16 amino acids. CDR3 region: CATSDPHTSGANVLTF.

CDR3 amino acids: CASSPGPETQYF. The V and J genes are TRBV12-3 or TRBV12-4 and TRBJ2-5. The CDR3 sequence is 12 residues long.

The V and J genes are TRBV24-1 and TRBJ2-6. The V gene's germline CDR1 is KGHDR and CDR2 SFDVKD. This CDR3 region has 14 residues. The CDR3 sequence is CATRERQGANVLTF.

The chain joins TRBV7-2 to TRBJ1-2; with no DNA, the TCRdb D assignment of TRBD1 cannot be verified. This CDR3 comprises 13 residues. CDR1 is SGHTA and CDR2 is FQGNSA in the germline V gene. CDR3 sequence reads: CASSLDPLLGYTF.

V is TRBV10-3 and J is TRBJ2-7; as DNA is missing, the TRBD2 call by TCRdb cannot be tested. The CDR3 covers 14 residues. CDR1 and CDR2 from the germline V gene are ENHRY and SYGVKD. The CDR3 sequence is CAIRTSGSSYEQYF.

The chain combines TRBV12-3 or TRBV12-4 with TRBJ1-2; TCRdb's assignment of TRBD1 cannot be checked, as there is no DNA. The CDR3 covers 15 residues. The CDR3 loop reads CASSPAGWGDYGYTF.

The genes are TRBV29-1 and TRBJ2-2. CDR1 and CDR2 (germline): SQVTM, ANQGSEA. CDR3 length: 17 residues. The CDR3 spells CSAGHQLRLGVTGELFF.

This chain joins TRBV5-1 and TRBJ1-1. CDR1 and CDR2 (germline): SGHRS, YFSETQ. This CDR3 region has 14 residues. The CDR3 sequence: CASSSEGEGTEAFF.

The chain couples TRBV4-1 to TRBJ2-1; the TCRdb call, TRBD1, lacks DNA for checking. This CDR3 has 13 amino acids. Germline V gene sequence: CDR1 MGHRA, CDR2 YSYEKL. CDR3 in amino acids: CASGGQGYGEQFF.

The chain links TRBV20-1 to TRBJ2-4; the D gene TCRdb calls, TRBD2, cannot be checked with no DNA. The CDR3 is 13 amino acids. Looked up from germline, CDR1 is DFQATT and CDR2 is SNEGSKA (reference sequence). CDR3 amino acids: CSARAGAKNIQYF.

The chain recombines TRBV5-6 with TRBJ1-5. In germline, CDR1 is SGHDT, CDR2 YYEEEE. The CDR3 totals 16 residues. This CDR3 is CASSYSVGGLGQPQHF.

The chain is built from TRBV11-2 and TRBJ2-3; checking the TCRdb D call of TRBD1 is not possible without DNA. The CDR3 has 16 amino acids. Germline V CDR1 and CDR2: SGHAT, FQNNGV. The CDR3: CASSPLRTGRRNTQYF.

This sequence joins TRBV4-1 and TRBJ2-2. Per the germline V gene, CDR1 is MGHRA and CDR2 is YSYEKL. The CDR3 extends over 12 amino acids. CDR3: CASSESTGELFF.

The chain recombines TRBV3-1 with TRBJ1-2. Germline values: CDR1 LGHDT, CDR2 YNNKEL (reference sequence). This CDR3 region has 13 residues. CDR3 sequence reads: CASSQDWRDGYTF.

This sequence joins TRBV7-6 and TRBJ2-5; no DNA is available, so the TRBD1 call from TCRdb remains unchecked. Germline lookup yields CDR1 SGHVS and CDR2 FNYEAQ. The CDR3 extends over 14 amino acids. CDR3 in amino acids: CASSLAQGAETQYF.

The V gene is TRBV12-3 or TRBV12-4, the J gene TRBJ2-5; TCRdb indicates TRBD2, and absent DNA this call remains unverified. The CDR3 is 12 amino acids. CDR3 residues: CASSPLAETQYF.

The chain has TRBV30 and TRBJ2-7; without DNA, the TCRdb call of TRBD2 cannot be checked. Germline CDR1 reads GTSNPN; CDR2 reads SVGIG (reference sequence). CDR3 length equals 15 residues. CDR3: CAWSVGASGSREQYF.

The chain recombines TRBV12-3 or TRBV12-4 with TRBJ2-1; the D gene TCRdb calls, TRBD2, cannot be checked with no DNA. The CDR3 extends over 14 amino acids. CDR3 amino acids: CASSYLKTSGKQFF.

The chain employs TRBV5-1 and TRBJ2-2; TCRdb's D call, TRBD2, is unchecked because there is no DNA. The CDR3 runs 14 residues. CDR1 and CDR2 (germline): SGHRS, YFSETQ. CDR3 region: CASSLKAGTGELFF.

The chain couples TRBV24-1 to TRBJ2-7; TCRdb gives TRBD1 as the D gene, but with no DNA this cannot be confirmed. This CDR3 has 15 residues. Germline V gene lookup returns CDR1 KGHDR and CDR2 SFDVKD. CDR3 in amino acids: CATSQGGAGLHEQYF.

V gene TRBV7-9 combines with J gene TRBJ1-2; without DNA, the TCRdb call of TRBD1 cannot be checked. The CDR3 totals 13 residues. The germline gives CDR1 SEHNR, CDR2 FQNEAQ (reference sequence). This CDR3 is CASSPGTGYGYTF.

V and J are TRBV5-5 and TRBJ2-1; TCRdb outputs TRBD2, but without DNA this stays unchecked. There are 16 residues in the CDR3. Germline V gene data show CDR1 as SGHKS and CDR2 as YYEKEE (reference sequence). This CDR3 is CASSLFTSGIGNEQFF. The variable domain in full, completed from reference TRBV5-5 and TRBJ2-1, reads DAGVTQSPTHLIKTRGQQVTLRCSPISGHKSVSWYQQVLGQGPQFIFQYYEKEERGRGNFPDRFSARQFPNYSSELNVNALLLGDSALYLCASSLFTSGIGNEQFFGPGTRLTVL.

This chain uses TRBV9 with TRBJ2-1; TCRdb picks TRBD2, but there is no DNA to check that call. CDR1 SGDLS and CDR2 YYNGEE come from the germline V gene. This CDR3 spans 14 amino acids. This CDR3 is CASSVEASPNEQFF.

CDR3 protein: CASSQDWSGIEAFF. The chain combines TRBV4-1 with TRBJ1-1; TCRdb proposes TRBD1, but this gene call is untestable without DNA. In germline, CDR1 is MGHRA, CDR2 YSYEKL. The CDR3 is 14 amino acids.

This chain links TRBV27 with TRBJ2-1; TCRdb's D call, TRBD2, is unchecked because there is no DNA. The germline V gene has CDR1 MNHEY and CDR2 SMNVEV (reference sequence). The CDR3 consists of 12 residues. CDR3 protein: CATRTSSHEQFF.